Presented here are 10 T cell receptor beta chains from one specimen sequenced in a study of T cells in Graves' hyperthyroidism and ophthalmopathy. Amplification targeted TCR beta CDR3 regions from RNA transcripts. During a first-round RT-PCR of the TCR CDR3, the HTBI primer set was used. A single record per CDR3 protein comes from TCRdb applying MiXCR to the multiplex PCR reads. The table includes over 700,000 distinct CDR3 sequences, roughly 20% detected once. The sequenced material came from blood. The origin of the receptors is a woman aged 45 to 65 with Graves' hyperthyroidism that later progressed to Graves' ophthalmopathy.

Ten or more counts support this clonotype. CDR3 region: CASSLGLAGVQETQYF. The CDR3 nucleotides are TGTGCCAGCAGCTTGGGACTAGCGGGGGTCCAAGAGACCCAGTACTTC. The chain employs TRBV5-4 and TRBJ2-5; the match to TRBD2 covers 12 bases. This CDR3 spans 16 amino acids. With V trimmed by 0 bases and J by 1 base, 1 base remained unmatched. CDR1 and CDR2 (germline): SGHNT, YYREEE (reference sequence).

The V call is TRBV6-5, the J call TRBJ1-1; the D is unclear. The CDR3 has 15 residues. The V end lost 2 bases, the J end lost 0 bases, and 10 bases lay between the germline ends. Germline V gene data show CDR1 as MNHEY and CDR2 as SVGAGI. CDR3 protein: CASSYRVSVNTEAFF. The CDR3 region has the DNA TGTGCCAGCAGTTACAGGGTTAGTGTGAACACTGAAGCTTTCTTT.

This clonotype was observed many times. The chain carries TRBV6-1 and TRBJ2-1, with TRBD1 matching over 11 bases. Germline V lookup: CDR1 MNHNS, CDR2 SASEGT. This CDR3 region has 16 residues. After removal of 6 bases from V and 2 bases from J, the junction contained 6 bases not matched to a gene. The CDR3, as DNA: TGTGCCAGCAGGAGGGGACAGGGGGGGACCTACAATGAGCAGTTCTTC. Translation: CASRRGQGGTYNEQFF.

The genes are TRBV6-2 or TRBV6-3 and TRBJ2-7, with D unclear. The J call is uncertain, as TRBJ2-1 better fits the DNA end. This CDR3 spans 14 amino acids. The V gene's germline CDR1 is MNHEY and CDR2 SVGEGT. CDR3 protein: CASSYSTGSYEQFF. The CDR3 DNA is TGTGCCAGCAGTTACTCGACCGGCTCCTACGAGCAGTTCTTC.

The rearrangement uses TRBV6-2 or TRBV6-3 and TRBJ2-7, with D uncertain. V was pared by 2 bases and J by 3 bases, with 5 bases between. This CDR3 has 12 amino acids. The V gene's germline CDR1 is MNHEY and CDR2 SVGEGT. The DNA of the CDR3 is TGTGCCAGCAGTTACAGCTGCTACGAGCAGTACTTC. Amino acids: CASSYSCYEQYF.

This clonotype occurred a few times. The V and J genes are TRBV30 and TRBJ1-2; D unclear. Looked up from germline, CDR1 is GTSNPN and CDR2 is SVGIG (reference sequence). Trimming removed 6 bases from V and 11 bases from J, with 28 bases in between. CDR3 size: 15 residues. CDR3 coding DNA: TGTGCCTGTCGGACCAATCCCCTGGTATCGGTCTGGTACACCTTC. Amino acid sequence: CACRTNPLVSVWYTF. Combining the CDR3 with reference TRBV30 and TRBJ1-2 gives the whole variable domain SQTIHQWPATLVQPVGSPLSLECTVEGTSNPNLYWYRQAAGRGLQLLFYSVGIGQISSEVPQNLSASRPQDRQFILSSKKLLLSDSGFYLCACRTNPLVSVWYTFGSGTRLTVV.

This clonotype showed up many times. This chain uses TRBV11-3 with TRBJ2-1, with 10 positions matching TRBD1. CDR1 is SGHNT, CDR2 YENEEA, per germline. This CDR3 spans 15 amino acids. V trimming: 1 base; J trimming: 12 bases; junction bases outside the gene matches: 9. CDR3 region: CASSLGGQGLWAQFF. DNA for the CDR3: TGTGCCAGCAGCTTAGGGGGACAGGGGCTATGGGCGCAGTTCTTC.

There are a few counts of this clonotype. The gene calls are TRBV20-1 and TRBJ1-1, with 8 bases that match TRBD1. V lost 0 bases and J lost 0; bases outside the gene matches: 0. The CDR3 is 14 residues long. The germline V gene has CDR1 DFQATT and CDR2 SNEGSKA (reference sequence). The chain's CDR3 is CSAREDRVNTEAFF. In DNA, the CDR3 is TGCAGTGCTAGAGAGGACAGGGTGAACACTGAAGCTTTCTTT.

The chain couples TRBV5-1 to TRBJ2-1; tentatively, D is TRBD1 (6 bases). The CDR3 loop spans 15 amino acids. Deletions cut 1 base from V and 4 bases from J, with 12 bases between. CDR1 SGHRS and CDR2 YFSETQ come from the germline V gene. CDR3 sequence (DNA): TGCGCCAGCAGCTTGCTAGGACAGACTTACAATGAGCAGTTCTTC. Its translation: CASSLLGQTYNEQFF.

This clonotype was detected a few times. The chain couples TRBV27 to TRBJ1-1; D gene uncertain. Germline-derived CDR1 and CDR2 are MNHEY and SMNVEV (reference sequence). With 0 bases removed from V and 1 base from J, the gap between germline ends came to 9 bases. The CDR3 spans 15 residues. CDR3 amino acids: CASSLSERENTEAFF. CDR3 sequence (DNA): TGTGCCAGCAGTTTATCGGAACGGGAGAACACTGAAGCTTTCTTT.